Reported below is one T cell receptor (beta chain). TCRdb's table, derived via immunoSEQ multiplex PCR, lists solely in-frame clones and lacks some. The repertoire holds some 120,000 clones, with over 65% as singletons. This sample stems from a study of blood T cell repertoires in COVID-19. Background on the study: From T cells, B-cell-depleted T cells, or PBMCs came the material, which was cDNA or gDNA.

There are 18 residues in the CDR3. With V trimmed by 5 bases and J by 4 bases, 15 bases remained unmatched. The germline V gene encodes CDR1 SGHRS and CDR2 YFSETQ. Material for sequencing was peripheral blood. The origin of this receptor is a human donor with acute or convalescent COVID-19. The donor label of this sample is uncertain. The V call is TRBV5-1, the J call TRBJ2-5; 12 bases fit TRBD2. The CDR3 here is CASRSPGASGGAGETQYF. CDR3 nucleotide sequence: TGCGCCAGCAGATCCCCCGGGGCTAGCGGGGGGGCTGGAGAGACCCAGTACTTC. Looking up the rest from reference TRBV5-1 and TRBJ2-5 gives the full variable domain: KAGVTQTPRYLIKTRGQQVTLSCSPISGHRSVSWYQQTPGQGLQFLFEYFSETQRNKGNFPGRFSGRQFSNSRSEMNVSTLELGDSALYLCASRSPGASGGAGETQYFGPGTRLLVL.